These 5 T cell receptor beta chains came from one sample sequenced in a study of blood T cell repertoires in COVID-19 (dated by TCRdb to between 2020 and 2021). Preparation of the library involved the immunoSEQ multiplex PCR assay. The table was pulled from immuneACCESS by TCRdb, which kept in-frame rearrangements only. Such tables lose some clones; where checked, under half of the loss comes from unresolved V genes, and the rest has no known cause. The sample contains approximately 390,000 clones, roughly 88% of them found a single time. More than 2% of the sample belongs to the ten largest clones. The sequencing sample was made of PBMCs or T cells enriched from blood (not recorded which). The origin of the receptors is a woman between 35 and 50 years old with acute COVID-19.

The J gene is TRBJ1-6, the V gene TRBV30; tentative D call: TRBD1 (6 bases). CDR3 length: 16 residues. The germline V and J ends were trimmed by 8 bases and 3 bases, with 20 bases remaining between them. Germline loops: CDR1 GTSNPN, CDR2 SVGIG (reference sequence). The CDR3 DNA is TGTGCCACGCATGAGGGGGAATGGATCTATAATTCACCCCTCCACTTT. Amino acid sequence: CATHEGEWIYNSPLHF.

The rearrangement joins TRBV30 to TRBJ2-2; 10 nucleotides match TRBD1. The CDR3 has 14 residues. V lost 8 bases, J lost 8 bases, and 11 bases stayed unmatched. The germline V gene has CDR1 GTSNPN and CDR2 SVGIG (reference sequence). The CDR3 reads CAAAKTGGTGELFF. Written as DNA, the CDR3 is TGTGCCGCTGCTAAGACAGGGGGCACTGGGGAGCTGTTTTTT.

This clone turned up a few times. V and J are TRBV5-1 and TRBJ1-1; D unresolved. CDR1 is SGHRS and CDR2 is YFSETQ in the germline V gene. The ends were cut back, 4 bases at V and 6 bases at J, with 25 bases in the middle. The CDR3 sequence is 17 residues long. As DNA, the CDR3 is TGCGCCAGCAGCCCATTAACCTCCGGGTCCCCGGGTTCTGAAGCTTTCTTT. Translating gives CASSPLTSGSPGSEAFF. The whole variable domain, remainder taken from reference TRBV5-1 and TRBJ1-1, is KAGVTQTPRYLIKTRGQQVTLSCSPISGHRSVSWYQQTPGQGLQFLFEYFSETQRNKGNFPGRFSGRQFSNSRSEMNVSTLELGDSALYLCASSPLTSGSPGSEAFFGQGTRLTVV.

V and J are TRBV29-1 and TRBJ1-2; D is undetermined. Germline values: CDR1 SQVTM, CDR2 ANQGSEA. V lost 4 bases to trimming and J lost 2 bases, with 5 bases between them. The CDR3 has 11 amino acids. Here the CDR3 DNA reads TGCAGCGTTGCCGAGAACTATGGCTACACCTTC. The encoded protein is CSVAENYGYTF. Drawing the rest from reference TRBV29-1 and TRBJ1-2, the complete variable domain is SAVISQKPSRDICQRGTSLTIQCQVDSQVTMMFWYRQQPGQSLTLIATANQGSEATYESGFVIDKFPISRPNLTFSTLTVSNMSPEDSSIYLCSVAENYGYTFGSGTRLTVV.

This rearrangement joins TRBV30 to TRBJ2-5, with 7 bases fitting TRBD1. The germline V gene encodes CDR1 GTSNPN and CDR2 SVGIG (reference sequence). V dropped 4 bases and J dropped 5; count of bases not matched to a gene: 7. The CDR3 is 13 residues long. CDR3 in amino acids: CAWISGRGETQYF. The CDR3, as DNA: TGTGCCTGGATCTCGGGCAGGGGGGAGACCCAGTACTTC.